These 16 T cell receptor beta chains originate from one sample sequenced in a study of technical replicates of blood from a few donors. Generated by immunoSEQ multiplex PCR, the TCRdb table keeps only in-frame clones and is missing some. The sample lists tens of thousands of clones; about nine tenths were seen once. Sequencing was carried out using PBMCs. These receptors all come from a human donor in good health. Some clones in this sample may be carry-over from other donors' samples.

This rearrangement joins TRBV30 to TRBJ2-1, with D possibly TRBD1 on 5 matching bases. V lost 0 bases, J lost 3 bases, and 12 bases lay in between. Looked up from germline, CDR1 is GTSNPN and CDR2 is SVGIG (reference sequence). This CDR3 is built from 15 residues. CDR3 region: CAWSVQARNYNEQFF. DNA of the CDR3: TGTGCCTGGAGTGTACAGGCCAGGAACTACAATGAGCAGTTCTTC. The complete variable domain, with remaining parts taken from reference TRBV30 and TRBJ2-1, reads SQTIHQWPATLVQPVGSPLSLECTVEGTSNPNLYWYRQAAGRGLQLLFYSVGIGQISSEVPQNLSASRPQDRQFILSSKKLLLSDSGFYLCAWSVQARNYNEQFFGPGTRLTVL.

This sequence joins TRBV7-8 and TRBJ2-7; TRBD2 might be the D (6 bases). The CDR3 length is 15 residues. CDR1 SGHVS and CDR2 FQNEAQ come from the germline V gene. V was trimmed by 5 bases and J by 6 bases, leaving 20 bases between them. CDR3: CASSDMFREAGEQYF. In DNA form, the CDR3 reads TGTGCCAGCAGCGACATGTTTCGAGAAGCGGGCGAGCAGTACTTC. The whole variable domain, remainder taken from reference TRBV7-8 and TRBJ2-7, is GAGVSQSPRYKVAKRGQDVALRCDPISGHVSLFWYQQALGQGPEFLTYFQNEAQLDKSGLPSDRFFAERPEGSVSTLKIQRTQQEDSAVYLCASSDMFREAGEQYFGPGTRLTVT.

The chain is built from TRBV7-6 and TRBJ2-1; 15 bases are a match to TRBD2. This CDR3 contains 19 residues. V shed 1 base and J 6 bases; nucleotides not matched to a gene: 10. Germline CDR1 is SGHVS and CDR2 is FNYEAQ. The chain's CDR3 is CASSLGTSGRALVGNEQFF. The CDR3, as DNA: TGTGCCAGCAGCTTAGGGACTAGCGGGAGGGCCCTCGTGGGCAATGAGCAGTTCTTC.

This chain joins TRBV5-1 and TRBJ2-5, with 7 positions matching TRBD1. The CDR3 consists of 14 residues. The V gene end was trimmed by 6 bases and the J gene end by 7 bases; junction bases not matched to a gene: 12. CDR1 SGHRS and CDR2 YFSETQ come from the germline V gene. CDR3 sequence: CASNQRQGPGTQYF. CDR3 coding DNA: TGCGCCAGCAACCAAAGACAGGGTCCTGGGACCCAGTACTTC.

The chain combines TRBV10-3 with TRBJ2-2; 10 positions agree with TRBD1. CDR3 size: 15 residues. J was trimmed by 6 bases and V by 5 bases; bases with no gene match: 6. Germline values: CDR1 ENHRY, CDR2 SYGVKD. The CDR3 is CAISRTTGGAGELFF. CDR3 nucleotide sequence: TGTGCCATCAGTCGCACGACAGGGGGCGCCGGGGAGCTGTTTTTT.

This sequence joins TRBV4-3 and TRBJ2-2; a possible D gene is TRBD1 (5 bases). V gave up 3 bases and J gave up 7 bases, with 12 bases separating them. There are 14 residues in the CDR3. Germline loops: CDR1 LGHNA, CDR2 YSLEER. Here the CDR3 DNA reads TGCGCCAGCAGCCATTCTTTCAGGGTCGGGGAGCTGTTTTTT. The encoded protein is CASSHSFRVGELFF.

This clone appeared once. The gene calls are TRBV9 and TRBJ1-2; unclear D gene. Trimming left V 4 bases short and J 2 bases short, with 15 bases between. Germline V gene data show CDR1 as SGDLS and CDR2 as YYNGEE. CDR3 length: 15 amino acids. The CDR3 nucleotides are TGTGCCAGCAGCCGAACCTCGACAAGGAACTATGGCTACACCTTC. It specifies CASSRTSTRNYGYTF.

This chain uses TRBV7-6 with TRBJ2-1; perhaps TRBD1 as D (5 bases). CDR1 is SGHVS and CDR2 is FNYEAQ in the germline V gene. V was cut by 0 bases and J by 7 bases, with 22 bases left in between. CDR3 length: 18 residues. The DNA for the CDR3 is TGTGCCAGCAGCTTAGCGGGGCAGAGTATCGGATCTGATAATGAGCAGTTCTTC. This codes for CASSLAGQSIGSDNEQFF.

This CDR3 is CASSPSGKTYNEQFF. In DNA form, the CDR3 reads TGTGCCAGCAGTCCCTCAGGGAAAACCTACAATGAGCAGTTCTTC. The chain joins TRBV6-6 to TRBJ2-1; possibly TRBD1 for D (5 bases). CDR1 MNHNY and CDR2 SVGAGI come from the germline V gene (reference sequence). This CDR3 spans 15 amino acids. The V end was cut by 5 bases, the J end by 2 bases, with 13 bases between.

The chain uses TRBV13 and TRBJ1-1; no firm D call. Trimming pared 3 bases from V and 1 base from J, leaving 6 bases between. Per the germline V gene, CDR1 is PRHDT and CDR2 is FYEKMQ (reference sequence). There are 13 residues in the CDR3. In nucleotides, the CDR3 is TGTGCCAGCAGCTTCGTCGGGAACACTGAAGCTTTCTTT. Its translation is CASSFVGNTEAFF.

The V gene is TRBV15, the J gene TRBJ1-1, with D unresolved. This CDR3 has 13 amino acids. V was shortened by 1 base and J by 10 bases, with 13 bases between the two germline ends. Germline V CDR1 and CDR2: LNHNV, YYDKDF (reference sequence). The CDR3 nucleotides are TGTGCCACCAGCAGAGGGGTCCAGGTGTCAGCTTTCTTT. Amino acids: CATSRGVQVSAFF.

This chain connects TRBV5-6 to TRBJ2-5; D gene ambiguous. Germline-derived CDR1 and CDR2 are SGHDT and YYEEEE. The CDR3 consists of 15 residues. V lost 1 base, J lost 5 bases, and 15 bases lay in between. CDR3 sequence (DNA): TGTGCCAGCAGCTTGAGAGGTCTCCATGTGGAGACCCAGTACTTC. Translating it yields CASSLRGLHVETQYF.

This chain links TRBV11-1 with TRBJ2-1; D gene ambiguous. The CDR3 loop spans 15 amino acids. From germline, CDR1 is SGHAT and CDR2 FQDESV (reference sequence). V was cut by 1 base and J by 2 bases, with 9 bases left in between. Written as DNA, the CDR3 is TGTGCCAGCAGCTTAGTGTATAGTACCTACAATGAGCAGTTCTTC. Amino acids: CASSLVYSTYNEQFF.

In this sample, this clone turned up once. V gene TRBV11-2 combines with J gene TRBJ2-3; 11 nucleotides line up with TRBD1. This CDR3 is 17 amino acids long. The V gene's germline CDR1 is SGHAT and CDR2 FQNNGV. V trimming: 4 bases; J trimming: 4 bases; junction bases outside the gene matches: 10. CDR3 sequence reads: CASSSTPGTGGPDTQYF. The CDR3 bases are TGTGCCAGCAGCTCGACCCCCGGGACAGGGGGTCCAGATACGCAGTATTTT.

The chain has TRBV5-4 and TRBJ2-2; 14 bases line up with TRBD2. Germline loops: CDR1 SGHNT, CDR2 YYREEE (reference sequence). The CDR3 runs 16 residues. Losses at the gene ends were 2 bases for V and 7 bases for J; bases not matched to a gene: 4. The CDR3 sequence is CASSFGTSGSIGELFF. CDR3 DNA: TGTGCCAGCAGCTTTGGGACTAGCGGGAGTATCGGGGAGCTGTTTTTT.

This sequence joins TRBV7-8 and TRBJ2-3; 9 nucleotides match TRBD2. V lost 0 bases to trimming and J lost 0 bases; unmatched junction nucleotides: 7. Germline assignment: CDR1 SGHVS and CDR2 FQNEAQ. The CDR3 is 18 residues long. CDR3 sequence reads: CASSLAVAGVSSTDTQYF. The DNA of the CDR3 is TGTGCCAGCAGCTTAGCTGTAGCGGGGGTGTCTAGCACAGATACGCAGTATTTT.